These 20 T cell receptor beta chains were all obtained from the same sample, sequenced in a study of PD-1 blockade in classical Hodgkin lymphoma. The data were produced by immunoSEQ multiplex PCR, yet TCRdb's version contains in-frame clones alone and is incomplete. Counted here are 89,000 or so clones, about 93% occurring once; the ten biggest clones make up roughly 3%. Every patient experienced relapse after autologous stem cell transplantation, and brentuximab vedotin exposure varied. The starting material was peripheral blood mononuclear cells (PBMCs), obtained before the second cycle of nivolumab. These receptors were collected from a human donor with classical Hodgkin lymphoma.

The chain is built from TRBV14 and TRBJ2-7; maybe TRBD1 (6 bases). CDR3 size: 21 residues. From germline, CDR1 is SGHDN and CDR2 FVKESK. V was shortened by 2 bases and J by 2 bases, with 31 bases between the two germline ends. The CDR3 bases are TGTGCCAGCAGCCAATCCTCGTTGGGGGCCGGTGTATGGATGGCCGCCTACGAGCAGTACTTC. It is translated as CASSQSSLGAGVWMAAYEQYF.

This chain links TRBV30 with TRBJ2-5, with 8 bases aligning to TRBD1. The CDR3 totals 15 residues. Germline trimming cut 0 bases from V and 5 bases from J; bases unmatched to any gene: 8. In germline, CDR1 is GTSNPN, CDR2 SVGIG (reference sequence). CDR3 DNA: TGTGCCTGGAGTGTTGGCAGGGGGCTAGGTGAGACCCAGTACTTC. Amino acid sequence: CAWSVGRGLGETQYF.

In this sample, this clone turned up once. J is TRBJ2-2 and V is TRBV7-3, with D perhaps being TRBD1 or TRBD2 (5 bases each). This CDR3 has 14 residues. The germline V gene has CDR1 SGHTA and CDR2 FQGTGA. Trimming took off 1 base at V and 7 bases at J, with 10 bases between the two ends. The CDR3 is CASSLILGVGELFF. In DNA form, the CDR3 reads TGTGCCAGCAGCTTAATCTTGGGGGTCGGGGAGCTGTTTTTT.

This sequence joins TRBV2 and TRBJ2-2; possible D gene TRBD1, 6 bases. There are 13 residues in the CDR3. Trimming cost V 7 bases and J 1 base, with 7 bases left between them. Germline V gives CDR1 SNHLY, CDR2 FYNNEI. This CDR3 is CASMTGNTGELFF. The CDR3 DNA reads as TGTGCCAGCATGACAGGGAACACCGGGGAGCTGTTTTTT.

V gene TRBV7-9 combines with J gene TRBJ2-7; D may be TRBD2 (6 bases). The CDR3 has 15 amino acids. V shed 1 base and J shed 3 bases, with 13 bases lying between them. Germline CDR1 is SEHNR and CDR2 is FQNEAQ (reference sequence). The CDR3 DNA reads TGTGCCAGCAGCTTAGTGTCTGGCGGGATCTACGAGCAGTACTTC. This codes for CASSLVSGGIYEQYF.

The V and J genes are TRBV6-1 and TRBJ1-1; D uncertain. The germline gives CDR1 MNHNS, CDR2 SASEGT. CDR3 length: 13 amino acids. Trimming stripped 4 bases from V and 0 bases from J, with 6 bases between. DNA for the CDR3: TGTGCCAGCAGTGGAGGGATGAACACTGAAGCTTTCTTT. This translates into CASSGGMNTEAFF.

The chain has TRBV27 and TRBJ2-3, with 8 bases matching TRBD2. V trimming: 4 bases; J trimming: 5 bases; junction bases outside the gene matches: 14. The CDR3 is 17 residues long. CDR1 and CDR2 from the germline V gene are MNHEY and SMNVEV (reference sequence). This chain's CDR3 is CASSSPGGWADRDTQYF. The CDR3 bases are TGTGCCAGCAGTTCTCCGGGAGGGTGGGCAGACAGAGATACGCAGTATTTT.

The rearrangement joins TRBV27 to TRBJ2-7; D perhaps matches TRBD2 (5 bases). V lost 7 bases and J lost 3, with 19 bases in between. This CDR3 is 15 amino acids long. Germline V lookup: CDR1 MNHEY, CDR2 SMNVEV (reference sequence). In nucleotides, the CDR3 is TGTGCCAGCAAAAACGCCGCGGGTGGATACTACGAGCAGTACTTC. Translating it yields CASKNAAGGYYEQYF.

A single count supports this clone. The rearrangement joins TRBV27 to TRBJ1-5; TRBD1 matches at 9 bases. V lost 5 bases to trimming and J lost 3 bases; unmatched junction nucleotides: 11. Germline V CDR1 and CDR2: MNHEY, SMNVEV (reference sequence). This CDR3 spans 17 amino acids. The CDR3 reads CASSKWAGQGFNQPQHF. The CDR3 DNA sequence: TGTGCCAGCAGTAAGTGGGCGGGACAGGGCTTCAATCAGCCCCAGCATTTT.

V gene TRBV28 combines with J gene TRBJ2-7; D remains unclear. CDR3 length: 13 amino acids. Trimming shortened V by 5 bases and J by 2 bases, and 10 bases separated the two germline ends. CDR1 and CDR2 from the germline V gene are MDHEN and SYDVKM. For the CDR3, the DNA is TGTGCCAGCAGTCATCCGATAACCTACGAGCAGTACTTC. Protein: CASSHPITYEQYF.

This clone came up a few times. CDR3: CASSLRAGRLGNTIYF. In DNA form, the CDR3 reads TGTGCCAGCAGCTTACGAGCAGGGCGACTAGGAAACACCATATATTTT. The rearrangement uses TRBV11-2 and TRBJ1-3, with D perhaps TRBD1 (5 bases). CDR1 is SGHAT, CDR2 FQNNGV, per germline. Trimming took off 2 bases at V and 4 bases at J, with 15 bases between the two ends. CDR3 length: 16 amino acids.

The CDR3 sequence: CASRRRDTSYNEQFF. The CDR3 DNA reads TGTGCCAGTCGGAGACGGGACACCTCCTACAATGAGCAGTTCTTC. This chain links TRBV19 with TRBJ2-1; possible D gene TRBD1, 6 bases. Germline values: CDR1 LNHDA, CDR2 SQIVND (reference sequence). This CDR3 is built from 15 residues. V was pared by 8 bases and J by 0 bases, with 14 bases between.

The rearrangement links TRBV6-4 to TRBJ2-3; 7 positions match TRBD1. Germline V gene lookup returns CDR1 MRHNA and CDR2 SNTAGT. This CDR3 comprises 15 residues. After removal of 3 bases from V and 2 bases from J, the junction contained 5 bases not matched to a gene. The CDR3 protein is CASSEGGRATDTQYF. CDR3 bases: TGTGCCAGCAGTGAAGGGGGCAGGGCCACAGATACGCAGTATTTT.

The chain links TRBV7-4 to TRBJ2-6, with 7 bases that match TRBD1. From germline, CDR1 is SGHVT and CDR2 SQSDAQ. J lost 4 bases, V lost 8 bases, and 14 bases had no gene match. The CDR3 extends over 17 amino acids. CDR3 bases: TGTGCCAGCCATAACTACGACAGGGTGATGGGGGCCAACGTCCTGACTTTC. Residues: CASHNYDRVMGANVLTF.

Notes on this clone: The junction does not match germline at one end; this may be a read error. The chain employs TRBV27 and TRBJ2-7; a weak D match, TRBD2 (6 bases). Germline V gives CDR1 MNHEY, CDR2 SMNVEV (reference sequence). The CDR3 runs to 14 residues. The CDR3 DNA reads as TGTGCCAGCAGTTCCTACCGGGACTCCCACGAGCAGTACTTC. This encodes CASSSYRDSHEQYF.

The gene calls are TRBV5-8 and TRBJ2-3; D not certain. The CDR3 length is 14 residues. Trimming took 7 bases from V and 4 from J, leaving 16 bases between them. The germline gives CDR1 SGHTS, CDR2 YDEGEE. CDR3 region: CASPTPYFPDTQYF. CDR3 DNA sequence: TGTGCCAGCCCCACCCCCTATTTCCCAGATACGCAGTATTTT.

This chain links TRBV30 with TRBJ1-4; D not certain. The V and J ends lost 3 bases and 1 base respectively, with 12 bases between them. The length of the CDR3 is 15 residues. Germline V gene data show CDR1 as GTSNPN and CDR2 as SVGIG (reference sequence). CDR3 bases: TGTGCCTGGAGCCTATCGACAAGAACTAATGAAAAACTGTTTTTT. Its protein is CAWSLSTRTNEKLFF.

The table lists this clone with a count of one. The CDR3 protein is CASSEGRSNYEQYF. Here the CDR3 DNA reads TGTGCCAGCAGTGAAGGGCGATCCAACTACGAGCAGTACTTC. V gene TRBV2 combines with J gene TRBJ2-7; D uncertain. Germline CDR1 SNHLY, CDR2 FYNNEI. The CDR3 length is 14 residues. V was pared by 1 base and J by 3 bases, with 10 bases between. The full variable domain, its missing parts supplied by reference TRBV2 and TRBJ2-7, is EPEVTQTPSHQVTQMGQEVILRCVPISNHLYFYWYRQILGQKVEFLVSFYNNEISEKSEIFDDQFSVERPDGSNFTLKIRSTKLEDSAMYFCASSEGRSNYEQYFGPGTRLTVT.

This clone was observed once. The chain couples TRBV5-6 to TRBJ2-3; 14 bases align to TRBD2. Germline CDR1 reads SGHDT; CDR2 reads YYEEEE. J lost 6 bases, V lost 2 bases, and 5 bases had no gene match. The CDR3 contains 16 residues. Written as DNA, the CDR3 is TGTGCCAGCAGCTTCCGACTAGCGGGAGGGCCGGATACGCAGTATTTT. As protein: CASSFRLAGGPDTQYF.

DNA for the CDR3: TGTGCCATCAGTGAGTCGACAACACTCCACACTGAAGCTTTCTTT. This codes for CAISESTTLHTEAFF. The chain recombines TRBV10-3 with TRBJ1-1, with D unclear. The germline CDR1 and CDR2 sequences are ENHRY and SYGVKD. V lost 0 bases and J lost 3, with 11 bases in between. There are 15 residues in the CDR3.